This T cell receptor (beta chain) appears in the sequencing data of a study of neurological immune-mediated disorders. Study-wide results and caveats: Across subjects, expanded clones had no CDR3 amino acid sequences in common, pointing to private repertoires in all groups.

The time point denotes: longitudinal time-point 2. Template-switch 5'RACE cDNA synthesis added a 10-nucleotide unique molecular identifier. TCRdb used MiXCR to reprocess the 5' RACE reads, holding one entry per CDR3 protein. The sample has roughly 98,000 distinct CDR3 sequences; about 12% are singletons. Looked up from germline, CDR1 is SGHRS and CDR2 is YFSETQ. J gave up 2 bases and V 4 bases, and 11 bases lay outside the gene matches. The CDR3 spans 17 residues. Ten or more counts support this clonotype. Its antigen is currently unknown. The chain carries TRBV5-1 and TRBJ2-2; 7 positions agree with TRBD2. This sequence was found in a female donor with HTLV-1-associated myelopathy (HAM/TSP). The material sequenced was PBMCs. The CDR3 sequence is CASSPTSALTNTGELFF. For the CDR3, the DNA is TGCGCCAGCAGCCCTACTAGCGCCCTAACCAACACCGGGGAGCTGTTTTTT.